This T cell receptor (beta chain) was captured in a study of cytomegalovirus exposure and HLA in healthy donors. Study-level points and caveats: The authors confirmed in vitro that a few CMV-associated chains were specific for CMV antigens.

TCRdb's table, derived via immunoSEQ multiplex PCR, lists solely in-frame clones and lacks some. The sample carries more than 200,000 clones, less than 95% recorded once. The donors were part of the validation cohort of 120 subjects. That cohort was separate from the first cohort, which comprised about 670 subjects. With regard to this clone: What it binds is not known.

The clonotype was recovered from a woman under 40 in good health and CMV-seronegative. Sequenced: PBMCs.

The CDR3, as DNA: TGCGCCAGCAGCTTGGAGACAGGGTCTGGAGAGACCCAGTACTTC. Protein sequence: CASSLETGSGETQYF. The chain carries TRBV5-1 and TRBJ2-5; 7 bases agree with TRBD1. The CDR3 has 15 amino acids. V shed 0 bases and J 4 bases; nucleotides not matched to a gene: 6. The germline V gene encodes CDR1 SGHRS and CDR2 YFSETQ.